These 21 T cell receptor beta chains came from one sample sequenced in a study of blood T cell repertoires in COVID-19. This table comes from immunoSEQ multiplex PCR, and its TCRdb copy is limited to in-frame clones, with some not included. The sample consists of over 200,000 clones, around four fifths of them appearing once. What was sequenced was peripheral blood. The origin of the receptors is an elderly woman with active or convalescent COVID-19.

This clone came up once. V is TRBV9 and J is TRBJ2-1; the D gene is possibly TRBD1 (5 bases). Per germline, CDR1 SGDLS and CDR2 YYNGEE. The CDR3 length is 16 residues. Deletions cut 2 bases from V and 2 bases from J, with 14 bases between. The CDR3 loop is CASSVDLRVPYNEQFF. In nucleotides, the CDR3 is TGTGCCAGCAGCGTCGACCTCAGGGTGCCCTACAATGAGCAGTTCTTC.

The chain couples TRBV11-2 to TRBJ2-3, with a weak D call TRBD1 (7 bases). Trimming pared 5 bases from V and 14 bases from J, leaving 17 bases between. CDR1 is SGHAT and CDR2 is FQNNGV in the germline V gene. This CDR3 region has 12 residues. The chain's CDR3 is CASSLDRRGWYF. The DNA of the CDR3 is TGTGCCAGCAGCCTGGACAGGAGGGGTTGGTATTTT.

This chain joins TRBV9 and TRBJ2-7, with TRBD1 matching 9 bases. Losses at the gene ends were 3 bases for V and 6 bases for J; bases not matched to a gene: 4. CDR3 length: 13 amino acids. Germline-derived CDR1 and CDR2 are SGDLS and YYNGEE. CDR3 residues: CASSGQGESEQYF. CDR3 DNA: TGTGCCAGCAGCGGACAGGGGGAAAGCGAGCAGTACTTC.

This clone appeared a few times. The CDR3 DNA sequence: TGTGCCAGCAGCGTACAGGTCTGGGAGCCCCAGCATTTT. This sequence encodes CASSVQVWEPQHF. V and J are TRBV7-2 and TRBJ1-5; tentative D call: TRBD1 (5 bases). The CDR3 consists of 13 residues. Germline CDR1 reads SGHTA; CDR2 reads FQGNSA. V lost 5 bases and J 8 bases, leaving 13 bases between the germline ends.

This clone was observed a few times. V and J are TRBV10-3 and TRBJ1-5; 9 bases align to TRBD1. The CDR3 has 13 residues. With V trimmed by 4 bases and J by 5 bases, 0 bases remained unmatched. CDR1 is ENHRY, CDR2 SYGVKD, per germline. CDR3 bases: TGTGCCATCAGTGGGACAGGGGATCAGCCCCAGCATTTT. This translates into CAISGTGDQPQHF.

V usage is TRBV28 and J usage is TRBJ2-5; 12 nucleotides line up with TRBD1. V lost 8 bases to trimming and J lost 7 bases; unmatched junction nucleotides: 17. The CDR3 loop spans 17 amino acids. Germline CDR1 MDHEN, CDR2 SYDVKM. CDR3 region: CASRDRGQAAPRGTQYF. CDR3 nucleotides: TGTGCCAGCCGGGACAGGGGGCAGGCAGCGCCGAGGGGGACCCAGTACTTC.

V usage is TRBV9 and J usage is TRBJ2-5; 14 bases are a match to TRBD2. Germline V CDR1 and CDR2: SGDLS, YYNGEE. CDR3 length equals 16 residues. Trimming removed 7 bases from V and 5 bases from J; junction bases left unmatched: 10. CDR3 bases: TGTGCCAGCGGACTAGCGGGGGGAATGGCCGCGGAGACCCAGTACTTC. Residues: CASGLAGGMAAETQYF.

CDR3 residues: CASSSRGTDTQYF. In DNA form, the CDR3 reads TGTGCCAGCAGTTCCCGGGGGACAGATACGCAGTATTTT. V is TRBV27 and J is TRBJ2-3; TRBD2 might be the D (6 bases). CDR3 size: 13 residues. Between the trimmed V and J ends, which lost 4 bases and 3 bases, there was a span of 8 bases. From germline, CDR1 is MNHEY and CDR2 SMNVEV (reference sequence).

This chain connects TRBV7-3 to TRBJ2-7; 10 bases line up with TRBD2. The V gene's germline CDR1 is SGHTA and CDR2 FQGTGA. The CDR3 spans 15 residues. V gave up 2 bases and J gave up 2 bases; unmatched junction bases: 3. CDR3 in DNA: TGTGCCAGCAGCTTACACAGCGGGGGGGCCTACGAGCAGTACTTC. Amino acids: CASSLHSGGAYEQYF.

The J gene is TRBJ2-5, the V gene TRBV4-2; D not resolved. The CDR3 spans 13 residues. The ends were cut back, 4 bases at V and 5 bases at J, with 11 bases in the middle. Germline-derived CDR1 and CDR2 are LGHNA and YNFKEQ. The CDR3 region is CASSLLPSETQYF. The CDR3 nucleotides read TGTGCCAGCAGCCTCCTTCCGTCCGAGACCCAGTACTTC.

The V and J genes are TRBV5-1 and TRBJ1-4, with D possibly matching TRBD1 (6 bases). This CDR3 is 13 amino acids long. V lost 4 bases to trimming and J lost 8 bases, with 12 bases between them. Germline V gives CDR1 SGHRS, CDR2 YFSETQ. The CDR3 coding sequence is TGCGCCAGCAGCCTGCGGACAGACGAAAAACTGTTTTTT. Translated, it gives CASSLRTDEKLFF.

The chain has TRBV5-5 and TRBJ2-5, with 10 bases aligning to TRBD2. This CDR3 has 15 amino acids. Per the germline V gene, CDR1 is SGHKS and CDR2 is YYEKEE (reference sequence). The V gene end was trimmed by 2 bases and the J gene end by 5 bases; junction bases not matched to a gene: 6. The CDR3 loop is CASSFGLAGAETQYF. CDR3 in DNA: TGTGCCAGCAGCTTTGGGCTAGCGGGAGCGGAGACCCAGTACTTC.

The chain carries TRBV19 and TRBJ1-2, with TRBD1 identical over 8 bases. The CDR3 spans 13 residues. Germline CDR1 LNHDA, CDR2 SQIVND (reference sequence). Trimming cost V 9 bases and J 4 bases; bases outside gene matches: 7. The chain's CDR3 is CASAPTGVYGYTF. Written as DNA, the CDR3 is TGTGCCAGCGCTCCGACAGGGGTCTATGGCTACACCTTC.

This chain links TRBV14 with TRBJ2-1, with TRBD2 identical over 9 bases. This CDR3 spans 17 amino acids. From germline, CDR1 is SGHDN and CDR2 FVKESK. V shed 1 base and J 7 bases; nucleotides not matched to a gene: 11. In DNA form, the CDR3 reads TGTGCCAGCAGCCAAGCGCAGGGGCTAGCGGGACTTAATGAGCAGTTCTTC. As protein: CASSQAQGLAGLNEQFF.

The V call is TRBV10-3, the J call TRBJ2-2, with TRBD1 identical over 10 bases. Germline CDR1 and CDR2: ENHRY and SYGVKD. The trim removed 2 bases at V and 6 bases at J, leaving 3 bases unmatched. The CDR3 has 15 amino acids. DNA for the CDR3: TGTGCCATCAGTGAGGGGACAGGGGTTCCCGGGGAGCTGTTTTTT. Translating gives CAISEGTGVPGELFF.

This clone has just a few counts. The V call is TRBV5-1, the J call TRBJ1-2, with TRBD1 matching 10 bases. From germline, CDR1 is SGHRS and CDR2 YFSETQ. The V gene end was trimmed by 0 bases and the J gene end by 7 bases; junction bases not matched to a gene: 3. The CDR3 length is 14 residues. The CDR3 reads CASSLGQGASGYTF. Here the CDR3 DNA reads TGCGCCAGCAGCTTGGGACAGGGGGCTTCTGGCTACACCTTC.

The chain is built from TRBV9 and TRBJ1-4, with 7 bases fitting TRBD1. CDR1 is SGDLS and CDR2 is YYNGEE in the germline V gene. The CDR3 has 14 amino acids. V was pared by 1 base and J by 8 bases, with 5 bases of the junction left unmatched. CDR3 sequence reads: CASSVTGVGEKLFF. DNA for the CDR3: TGTGCCAGCAGCGTAACAGGGGTTGGGGAAAAACTGTTTTTT.

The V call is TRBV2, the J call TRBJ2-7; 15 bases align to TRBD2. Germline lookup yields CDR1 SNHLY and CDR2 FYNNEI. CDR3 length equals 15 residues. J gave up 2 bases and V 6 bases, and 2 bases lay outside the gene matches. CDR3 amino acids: CASRRTSGRAYEQYF. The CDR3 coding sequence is TGTGCCAGCAGACGGACTAGCGGGAGGGCCTACGAGCAGTACTTC.

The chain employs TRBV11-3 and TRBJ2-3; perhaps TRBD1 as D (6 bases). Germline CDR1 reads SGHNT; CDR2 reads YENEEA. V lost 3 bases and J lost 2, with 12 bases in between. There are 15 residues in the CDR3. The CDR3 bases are TGTGCCAGCAGCTTTGGACAGATCGACACAGATACGCAGTATTTT. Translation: CASSFGQIDTDTQYF.

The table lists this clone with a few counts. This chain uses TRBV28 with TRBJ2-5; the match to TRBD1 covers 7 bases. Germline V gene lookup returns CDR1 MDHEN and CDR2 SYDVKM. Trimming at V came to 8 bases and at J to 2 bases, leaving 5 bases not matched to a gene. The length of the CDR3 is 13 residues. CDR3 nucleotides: TGTGCCAGCCGCTGGACAGGTCAAGAGACCCAGTACTTC. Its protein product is CASRWTGQETQYF.

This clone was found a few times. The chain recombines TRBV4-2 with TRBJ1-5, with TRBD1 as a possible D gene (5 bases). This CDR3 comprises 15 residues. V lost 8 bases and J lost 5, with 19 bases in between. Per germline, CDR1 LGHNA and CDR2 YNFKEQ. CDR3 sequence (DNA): TGTGCCAGCCAGGGAAGGCAGGGCCTTTATCAGCCCCAGCATTTT. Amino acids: CASQGRQGLYQPQHF.